The present entry profiles one T cell receptor (beta chain) with its context. Under the authors' procedure: Cell counts per sample came from amplifying reference gene primers. Libraries were prepared by immunoSEQ multiplex PCR; TCRdb keeps only in-frame clonotypes and omits some of them. V, J and clone size reflect that table, while D and trimming were determined from the DNA. Of approximately 330,000 clones listed, roughly 90% are singletons. The data belong to a study of blood T cell repertoires in COVID-19. The wider study: Researchers got acute and convalescent COVID-19 samples from the United States, Italy and Spain. PBMCs, B-cell-depleted T cells, or T cells provided the cDNA or gDNA that made up the material.

J lost 0 bases, V lost 4 bases, and 15 bases had no gene match. The CDR3 sequence is 19 residues long. Germline V gene sequence: CDR1 SGHNT, CDR2 YYREEE (reference sequence). V gene TRBV5-4 combines with J gene TRBJ2-7, with 11 bases fitting TRBD1. This receptor was taken from a woman aged 45-60 years with active or convalescent COVID-19. The sample comprised peripheral blood. CDR3 DNA: TGTGCCAGCAGCCGCGGACAGGGGGCAGCAAAGTTATTCTCCTACGAGCAGTACTTC. Translated, it gives CASSRGQGAAKLFSYEQYF.